This TCR beta chain originates from a study of blood T cell repertoires in COVID-19. In the original analysis: Reference gene primer amplification gave nucleated cell count estimates. This table comes from immunoSEQ multiplex PCR, and its TCRdb copy is limited to in-frame clones, with some not included. V and J calls and clone size are as listed in that table; D and trimming were resolved from the DNA. The profile shows about 240,000 clones, approximately 83% of them singletons. The CDR3 spans 16 residues. Germline assignment: CDR1 MNHNY and CDR2 SVGAGI (reference sequence). Trimming removed 6 bases from V and 0 bases from J, with 16 bases in between.

This receptor was obtained from a woman aged 80 or older with acute or convalescent COVID-19. This chain uses TRBV6-6 with TRBJ2-3; TRBD2 is a possible D gene (6 bases). The sequencing input was peripheral blood. CDR3 sequence (DNA): TGTGCCAGCAGCCCCGGGACTTCTATCAGCACAGATACGCAGTATTTT. Amino acid sequence: CASSPGTSISTDTQYF.